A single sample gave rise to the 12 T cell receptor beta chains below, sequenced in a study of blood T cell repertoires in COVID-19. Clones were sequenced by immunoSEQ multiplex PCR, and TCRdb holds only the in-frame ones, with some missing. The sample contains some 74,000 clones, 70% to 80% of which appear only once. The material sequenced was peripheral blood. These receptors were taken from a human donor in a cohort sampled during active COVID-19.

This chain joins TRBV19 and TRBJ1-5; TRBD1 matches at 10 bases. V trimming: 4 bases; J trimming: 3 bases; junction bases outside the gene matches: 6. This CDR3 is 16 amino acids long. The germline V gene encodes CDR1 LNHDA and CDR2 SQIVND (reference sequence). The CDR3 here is CASSSSGTGVNQPQHF. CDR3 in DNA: TGTGCCAGTAGTAGCTCCGGGACAGGGGTCAATCAGCCCCAGCATTTT.

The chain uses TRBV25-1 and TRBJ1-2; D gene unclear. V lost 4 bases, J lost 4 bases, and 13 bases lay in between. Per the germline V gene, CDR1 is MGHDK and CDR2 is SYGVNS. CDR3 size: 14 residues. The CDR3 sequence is CASSAGFDLYGYTF. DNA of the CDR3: TGTGCCAGCAGTGCGGGATTTGACCTCTATGGCTACACCTTC.

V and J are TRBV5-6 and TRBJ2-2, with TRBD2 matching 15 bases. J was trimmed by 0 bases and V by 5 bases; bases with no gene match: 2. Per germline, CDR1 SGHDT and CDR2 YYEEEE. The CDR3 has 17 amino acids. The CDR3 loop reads CASRGLAGGSNTGELFF. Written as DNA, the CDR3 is TGTGCCAGCAGGGGACTAGCGGGAGGCTCGAACACCGGGGAGCTGTTTTTT.

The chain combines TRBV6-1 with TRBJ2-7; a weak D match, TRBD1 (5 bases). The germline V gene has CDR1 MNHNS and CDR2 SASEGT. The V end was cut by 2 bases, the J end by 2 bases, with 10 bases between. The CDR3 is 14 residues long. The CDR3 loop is CASSELGRPYEQYF. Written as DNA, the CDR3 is TGTGCCAGCAGTGAATTGGGGCGTCCCTACGAGCAGTACTTC.

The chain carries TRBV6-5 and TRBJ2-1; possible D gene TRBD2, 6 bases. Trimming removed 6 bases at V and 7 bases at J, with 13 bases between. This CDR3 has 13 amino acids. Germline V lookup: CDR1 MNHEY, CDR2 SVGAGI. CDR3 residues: CASRFGGLNEQFF. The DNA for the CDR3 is TGTGCCAGCAGGTTCGGAGGGTTGAATGAGCAGTTCTTC.

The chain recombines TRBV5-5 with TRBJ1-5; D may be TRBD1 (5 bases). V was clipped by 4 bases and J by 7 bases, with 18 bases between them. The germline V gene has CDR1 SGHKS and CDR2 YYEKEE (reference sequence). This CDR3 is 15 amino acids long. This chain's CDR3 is CASSTKAGSGQPQHF. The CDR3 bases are TGTGCCAGCAGCACCAAGGCAGGGTCGGGCCAGCCCCAGCATTTT. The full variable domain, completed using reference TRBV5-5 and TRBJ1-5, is DAGVTQSPTHLIKTRGQQVTLRCSPISGHKSVSWYQQVLGQGPQFIFQYYEKEERGRGNFPDRFSARQFPNYSSELNVNALLLGDSALYLCASSTKAGSGQPQHFGDGTRLSIL.

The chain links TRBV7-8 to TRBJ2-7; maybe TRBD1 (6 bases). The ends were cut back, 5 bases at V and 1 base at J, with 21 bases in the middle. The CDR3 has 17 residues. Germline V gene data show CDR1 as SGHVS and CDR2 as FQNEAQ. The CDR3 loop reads CASSPAKQGEVSYEQYF. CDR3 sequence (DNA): TGTGCCAGCAGCCCTGCCAAACAGGGAGAGGTTTCCTACGAGCAGTACTTC.

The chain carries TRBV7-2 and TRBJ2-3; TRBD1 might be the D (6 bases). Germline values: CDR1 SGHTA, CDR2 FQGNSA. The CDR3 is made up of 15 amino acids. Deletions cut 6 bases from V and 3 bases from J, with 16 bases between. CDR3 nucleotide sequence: TGTGCCAGCAGGCCCCCGGGACAAATGACAGATACGCAGTATTTT. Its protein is CASRPPGQMTDTQYF.

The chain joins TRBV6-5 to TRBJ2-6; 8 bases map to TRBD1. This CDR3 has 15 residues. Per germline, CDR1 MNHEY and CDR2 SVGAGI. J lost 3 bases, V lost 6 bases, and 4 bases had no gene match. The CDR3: CASRRQGSGANVLTF. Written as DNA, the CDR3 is TGTGCCAGCAGAAGACAGGGGAGTGGGGCCAACGTCCTGACTTTC.

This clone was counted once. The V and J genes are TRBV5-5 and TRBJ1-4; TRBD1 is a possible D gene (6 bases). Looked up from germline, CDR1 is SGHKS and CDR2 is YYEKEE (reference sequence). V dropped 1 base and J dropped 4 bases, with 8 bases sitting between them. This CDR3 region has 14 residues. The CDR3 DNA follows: TGTGCCAGCAGCTTGATCAGGGGTAATGAAAAACTGTTTTTT. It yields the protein CASSLIRGNEKLFF.

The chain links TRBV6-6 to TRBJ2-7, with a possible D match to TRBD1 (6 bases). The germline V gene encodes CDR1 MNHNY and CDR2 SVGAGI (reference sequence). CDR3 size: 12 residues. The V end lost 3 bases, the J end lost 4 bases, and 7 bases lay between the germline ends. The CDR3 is CASSYQGYEQYV. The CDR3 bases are TGTGCCAGCAGTTATCAGGGGTACGAGCAGTACGTC.

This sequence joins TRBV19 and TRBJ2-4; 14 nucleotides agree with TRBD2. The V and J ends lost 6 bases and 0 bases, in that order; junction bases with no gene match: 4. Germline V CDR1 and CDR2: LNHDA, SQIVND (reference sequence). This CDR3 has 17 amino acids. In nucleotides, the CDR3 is TGTGCCAGTAGCAGACTAGCGGGGGGGATAGCCAAAAACATTCAGTACTTC. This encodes CASSRLAGGIAKNIQYF.